This T cell receptor (beta chain) was identified in a study of T cell responses to AZD1222 COVID-19 vaccine. The CDR3 length is 12 residues. Trimming pared 3 bases from V and 7 bases from J, leaving 7 bases between. Points on this clone: As yet, its antigen is unknown.

Whole-study findings and limits: Elevations in Spike-specific TCR breadth and depth followed administration of two AZD1222 doses. Females outnumbered males among donors, who were mostly white British; clonal diversity was possibly underestimated.

Using immunoSEQ multiplex PCR, the repertoire was profiled, and TCRdb retains in-frame clones only, with some absent. The sample contains about 160,000 clones, 90% to 95% of which appear only once. This chain links TRBV12-3 or TRBV12-4 with TRBJ2-1; D call uncertain. Sequenced here: peripheral blood, sampled 28 days after the second AZD1222 dose. The TCR comes from an adult who received the AZD1222 COVID-19 vaccine. In DNA form, the CDR3 reads TGTGCCAGCAGTTTGTTCGGGAATGAGCAGTTCTTC. Amino acid sequence: CASSLFGNEQFF.